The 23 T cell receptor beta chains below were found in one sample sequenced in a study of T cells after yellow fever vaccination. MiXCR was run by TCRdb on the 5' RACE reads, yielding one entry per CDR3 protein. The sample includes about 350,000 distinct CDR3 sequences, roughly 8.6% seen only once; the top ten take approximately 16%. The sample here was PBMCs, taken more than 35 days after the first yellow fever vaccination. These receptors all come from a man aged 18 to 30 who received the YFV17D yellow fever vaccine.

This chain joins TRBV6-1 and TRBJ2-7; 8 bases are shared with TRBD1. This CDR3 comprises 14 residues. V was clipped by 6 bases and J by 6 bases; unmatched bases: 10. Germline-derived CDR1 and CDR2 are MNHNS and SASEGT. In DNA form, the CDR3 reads TGTGCCAGCAGGCATGGACAGGGTGTCGGCGAGCAGTACTTC. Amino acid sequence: CASRHGQGVGEQYF.

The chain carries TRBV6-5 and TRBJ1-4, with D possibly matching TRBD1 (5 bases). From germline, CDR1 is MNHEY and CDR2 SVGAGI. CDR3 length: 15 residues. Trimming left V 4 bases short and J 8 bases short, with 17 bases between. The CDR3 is CASSSSGGDGEKLFF. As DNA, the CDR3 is TGTGCCAGCAGTTCCTCGGGGGGGGATGGGGAAAAACTGTTTTTT.

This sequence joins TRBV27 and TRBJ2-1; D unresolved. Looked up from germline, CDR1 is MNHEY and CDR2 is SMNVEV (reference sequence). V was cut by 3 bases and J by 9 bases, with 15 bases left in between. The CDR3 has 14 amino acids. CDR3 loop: CASSFNHLSREQFF. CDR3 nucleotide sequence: TGTGCCAGCAGTTTTAACCACCTATCCCGTGAGCAGTTCTTC.

CDR3 in DNA: TGTGCCAGCAGCGCCCTGCCTGGCACAGATACGCAGTATTTT. Its translation: CASSALPGTDTQYF. The rearrangement uses TRBV7-9 and TRBJ2-3; no definite D call. The CDR3 extends over 14 amino acids. The ends were cut back, 5 bases at V and 1 base at J, with 10 bases in the middle. Germline V gene lookup returns CDR1 SEHNR and CDR2 FQNEAQ (reference sequence).

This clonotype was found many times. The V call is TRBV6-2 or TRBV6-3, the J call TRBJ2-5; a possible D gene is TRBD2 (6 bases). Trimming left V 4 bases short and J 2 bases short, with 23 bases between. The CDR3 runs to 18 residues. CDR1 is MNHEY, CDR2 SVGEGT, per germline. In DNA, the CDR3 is TGTGCCAGCAGTTGGAGGAGGTCGGCGGGGAACGTACAAGAGACCCAGTACTTC. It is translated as CASSWRRSAGNVQETQYF.

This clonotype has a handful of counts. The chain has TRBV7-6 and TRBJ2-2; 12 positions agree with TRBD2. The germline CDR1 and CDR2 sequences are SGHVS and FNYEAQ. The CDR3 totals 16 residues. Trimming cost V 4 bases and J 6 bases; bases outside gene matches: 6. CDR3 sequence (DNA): TGTGCCAGCAGCTCCCCCGGACTAGCGGGGCCCGGGGAGCTGTTTTTT. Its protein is CASSSPGLAGPGELFF.

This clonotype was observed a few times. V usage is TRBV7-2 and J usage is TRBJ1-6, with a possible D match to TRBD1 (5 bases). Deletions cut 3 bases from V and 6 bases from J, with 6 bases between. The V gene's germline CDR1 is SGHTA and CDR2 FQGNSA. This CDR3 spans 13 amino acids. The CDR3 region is CASSLQGNSPLHF. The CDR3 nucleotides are TGTGCCAGCAGCTTGCAGGGTAATTCACCCCTCCACTTT.

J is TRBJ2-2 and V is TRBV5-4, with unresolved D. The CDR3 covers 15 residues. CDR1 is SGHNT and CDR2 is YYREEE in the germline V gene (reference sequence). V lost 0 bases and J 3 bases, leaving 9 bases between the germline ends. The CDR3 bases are TGTGCCAGCAGCTTGGCCTTTGCGGACACCGGGGAGCTGTTTTTT. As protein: CASSLAFADTGELFF. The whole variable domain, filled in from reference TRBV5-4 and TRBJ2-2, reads ETGVTQSPTHLIKTRGQQVTLRCSSQSGHNTVSWYQQALGQGPQFIFQYYREEENGRGNFPPRFSGLQFPNYSSELNVNALELDDSALYLCASSLAFADTGELFFGEGSRLTVL.

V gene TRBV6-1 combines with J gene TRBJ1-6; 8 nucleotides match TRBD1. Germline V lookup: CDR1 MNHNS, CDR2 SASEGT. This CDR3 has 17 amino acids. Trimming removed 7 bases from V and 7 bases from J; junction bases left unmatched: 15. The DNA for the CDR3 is TGTGCCAGCACCCGAGAAGCCAGGGGGCTGGGGAATTCACCCCTCCACTTT. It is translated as CASTREARGLGNSPLHF.

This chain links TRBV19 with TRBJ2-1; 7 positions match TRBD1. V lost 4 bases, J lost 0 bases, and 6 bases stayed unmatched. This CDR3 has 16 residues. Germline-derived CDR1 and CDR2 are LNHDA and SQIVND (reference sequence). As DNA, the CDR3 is TGTGCCAGTAGTAGACTACAGGGGAGCTCCTACAATGAGCAGTTCTTC. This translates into CASSRLQGSSYNEQFF.

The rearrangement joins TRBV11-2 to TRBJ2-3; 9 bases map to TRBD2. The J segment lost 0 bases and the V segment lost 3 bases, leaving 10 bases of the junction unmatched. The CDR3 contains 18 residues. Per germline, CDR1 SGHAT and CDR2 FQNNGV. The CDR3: CASSLGTRGGASTDTQYF. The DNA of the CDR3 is TGTGCCAGCAGCTTGGGGACTCGCGGGGGGGCTAGCACAGATACGCAGTATTTT.

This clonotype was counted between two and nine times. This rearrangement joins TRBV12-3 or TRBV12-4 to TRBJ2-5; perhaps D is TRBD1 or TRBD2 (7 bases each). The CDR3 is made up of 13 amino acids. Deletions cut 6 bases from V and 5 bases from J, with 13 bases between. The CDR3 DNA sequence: TGTGCCAGCAGGCCAGGGGGGGATGAGACCCAGTACTTC. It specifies CASRPGGDETQYF.

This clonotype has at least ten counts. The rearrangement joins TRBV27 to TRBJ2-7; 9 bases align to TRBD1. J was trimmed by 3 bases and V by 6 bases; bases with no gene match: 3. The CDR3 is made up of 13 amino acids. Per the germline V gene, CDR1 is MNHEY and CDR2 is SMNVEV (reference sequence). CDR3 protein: CASRGGQGYEQYF. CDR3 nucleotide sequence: TGTGCCAGCAGGGGGGGACAGGGCTACGAGCAGTACTTC.

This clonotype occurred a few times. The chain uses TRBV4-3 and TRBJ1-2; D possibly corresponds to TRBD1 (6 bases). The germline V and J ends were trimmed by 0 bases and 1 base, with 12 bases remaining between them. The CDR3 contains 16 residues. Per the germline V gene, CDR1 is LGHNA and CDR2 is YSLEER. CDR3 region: CASSQDWTDFNYGYTF. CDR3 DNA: TGCGCCAGCAGCCAAGATTGGACAGATTTTAACTATGGCTACACCTTC.

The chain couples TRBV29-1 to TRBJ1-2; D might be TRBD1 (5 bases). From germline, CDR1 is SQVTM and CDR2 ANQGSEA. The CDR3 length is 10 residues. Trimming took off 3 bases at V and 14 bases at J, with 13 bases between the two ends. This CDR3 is CSVEMGVRTF. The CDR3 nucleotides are TGCAGCGTTGAGATGGGGGTTCGAACCTTC.

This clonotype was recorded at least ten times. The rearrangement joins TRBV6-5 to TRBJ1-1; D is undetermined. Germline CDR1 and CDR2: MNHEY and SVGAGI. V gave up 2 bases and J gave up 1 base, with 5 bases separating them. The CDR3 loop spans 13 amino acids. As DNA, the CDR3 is TGTGCCAGCAGTTACATTAGGAACACTGAAGCTTTCTTT. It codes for CASSYIRNTEAFF.

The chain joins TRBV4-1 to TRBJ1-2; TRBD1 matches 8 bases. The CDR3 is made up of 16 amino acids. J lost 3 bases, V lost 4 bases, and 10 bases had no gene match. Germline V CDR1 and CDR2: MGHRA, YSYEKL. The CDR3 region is CASSPNPGTGYYGYTF. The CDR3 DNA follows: TGCGCCAGCAGCCCGAATCCCGGGACAGGCTACTATGGCTACACCTTC.

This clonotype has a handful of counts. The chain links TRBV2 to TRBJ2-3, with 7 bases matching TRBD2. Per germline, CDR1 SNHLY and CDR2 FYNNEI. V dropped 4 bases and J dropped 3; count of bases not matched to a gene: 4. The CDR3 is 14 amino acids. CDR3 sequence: CASSASGGTDTQYF. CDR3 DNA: TGTGCCAGCAGTGCTAGCGGTGGAACAGATACGCAGTATTTT.

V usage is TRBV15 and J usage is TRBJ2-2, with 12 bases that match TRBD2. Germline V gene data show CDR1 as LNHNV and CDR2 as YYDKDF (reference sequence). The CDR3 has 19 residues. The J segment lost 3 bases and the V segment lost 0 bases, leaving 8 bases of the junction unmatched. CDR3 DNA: TGTGCCACCAGCAGAGATCTAGCGGGGGGGCCGCTAGACACCGGGGAGCTGTTTTTT. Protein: CATSRDLAGGPLDTGELFF.

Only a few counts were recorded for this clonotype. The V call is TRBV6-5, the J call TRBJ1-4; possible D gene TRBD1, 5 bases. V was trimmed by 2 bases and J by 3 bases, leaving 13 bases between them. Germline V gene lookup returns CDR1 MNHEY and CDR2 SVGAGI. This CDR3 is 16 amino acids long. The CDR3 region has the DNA TGTGCCAGCAGTTACGTTCCAGGGACGTCTAATGAAAAACTGTTTTTT. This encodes CASSYVPGTSNEKLFF.

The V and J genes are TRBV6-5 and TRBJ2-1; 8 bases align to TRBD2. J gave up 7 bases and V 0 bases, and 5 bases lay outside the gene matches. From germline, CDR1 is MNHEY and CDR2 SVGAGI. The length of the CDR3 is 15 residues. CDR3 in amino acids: CASSYSPGTSNEQFF. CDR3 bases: TGTGCCAGCAGTTACTCCCCCGGGACTAGTAATGAGCAGTTCTTC.

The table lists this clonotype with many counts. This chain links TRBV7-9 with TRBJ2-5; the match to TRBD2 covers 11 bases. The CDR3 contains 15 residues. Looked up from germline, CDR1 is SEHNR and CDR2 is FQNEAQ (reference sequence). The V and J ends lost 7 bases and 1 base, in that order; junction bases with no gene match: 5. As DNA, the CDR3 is TGTGCCAGCATCCTAGCGGGGGGCTTCCAAGAGACCCAGTACTTC. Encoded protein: CASILAGGFQETQYF.

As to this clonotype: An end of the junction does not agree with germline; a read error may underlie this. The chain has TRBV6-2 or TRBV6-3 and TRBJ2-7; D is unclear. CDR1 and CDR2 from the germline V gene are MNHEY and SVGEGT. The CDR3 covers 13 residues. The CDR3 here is CASSFWASYEQHF. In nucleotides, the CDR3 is TGTGCCAGCAGTTTTTGGGCCTCCTACGAGCAGCACTTC.